The clone carrying this T cell receptor beta chain was observed once. Amplification used 60 V beta primers and 13 J beta primers. Measured with immunoSEQ multiplex PCR; TCRdb has only the in-frame clones, and not every one. The data contain more than 95,000 clones, 81% of them singletons. The germline V gene has CDR1 SGHKS and CDR2 YYEKEE (reference sequence). The CDR3 loop spans 16 amino acids. V shed 6 bases and J 3 bases; nucleotides not matched to a gene: 8. Only patients with spare fresh-frozen tumor and over two years of follow-up were included. No glioblastoma patient carried an isocitrate dehydrogenase mutation. The sample comes from a study of glioma-infiltrating T cells after dendritic cell vaccination.

Material: blood, obtained before dendritic cell vaccination. The rearrangement uses TRBV5-5 and TRBJ2-2, with TRBD1 matching over 10 bases. This receptor was identified in a human donor with glioblastoma. The CDR3 loop reads CASTSGQGRDTGELFF. CDR3 bases: TGTGCCAGCACCTCGGGACAGGGGAGGGACACCGGGGAGCTGTTTTTT.